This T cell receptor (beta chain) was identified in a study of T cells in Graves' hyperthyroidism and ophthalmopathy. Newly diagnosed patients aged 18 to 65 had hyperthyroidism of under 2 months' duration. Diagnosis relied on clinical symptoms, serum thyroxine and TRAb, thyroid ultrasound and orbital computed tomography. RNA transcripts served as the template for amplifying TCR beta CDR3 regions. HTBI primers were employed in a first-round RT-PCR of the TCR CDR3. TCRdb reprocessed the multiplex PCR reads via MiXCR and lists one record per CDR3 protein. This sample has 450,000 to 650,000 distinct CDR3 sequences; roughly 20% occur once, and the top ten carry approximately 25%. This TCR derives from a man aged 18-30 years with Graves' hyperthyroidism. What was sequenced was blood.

The CDR3 DNA reads as TGTGCTAGTGCCAATATTGACGTCTCACCGAACACCGGGGAGCTGTTTTTT. Translating it yields CASANIDVSPNTGELFF. The chain links TRBV12-5 to TRBJ2-2; D remains ambiguous. The germline gives CDR1 LGHNT, CDR2 FRNRAP. The CDR3 covers 17 residues. Trimming shortened V by 7 bases and J by 0 bases, and 18 bases separated the two germline ends.